The rows below give T cell receptor beta chains drawn from one sample of a study of cytomegalovirus exposure and HLA in healthy donors. Here immunoSEQ multiplex PCR was the method, and the copy in TCRdb shows in-frame clones only, minus some. The sample includes roughly 150,000 clones, 60% to 80% seen only once; the top ten take 0.55% to 0.8%. The sample was PBMCs. These receptors came from a male donor in good health and CMV-seronegative. The CDR3 runs from the conserved cysteine through the conserved F or W. A D gene is named only where the DNA matches it firmly. Not every row has a clone size; where given, it reads once, few, many or a size class.

j_call: TRBJ1-2; v_call: TRBV10-3; clone_size: NA; d_call: TRBD1; cdr3_aa: CAIRTGTDHQGGYTF; cdr3_nt: TGTGCCATCAGAACGGGGACAGACCATCAGGGTGGCTACACCTTC
j_call: TRBJ2-5; v_call: TRBV15; clone_size: NA; d_call: TRBD2; cdr3_aa: CATSRDGGGKIQETQYF; cdr3_nt: TGTGCCACCAGCAGAGACGGCGGGGGGAAGATCCAAGAGACCCAGTACTTC
j_call: TRBJ1-6; v_call: TRBV30; clone_size: NA; d_call: TRBD1; cdr3_aa: CAWSSGTGGAASPLHF; cdr3_nt: TGTGCCTGGAGTTCCGGGACAGGGGGCGCCGCATCACCCCTCCACTTT
j_call: TRBJ1-2; v_call: TRBV19; clone_size: once; d_call: TRBD1; cdr3_aa: CASSKTGDVNYGYTF; cdr3_nt: TGTGCCAGTAGTAAGACAGGGGATGTTAACTATGGCTACACCTTC
j_call: TRBJ1-5; v_call: TRBV7-8; clone_size: NA; d_call: NA; cdr3_aa: CASSLVSSNQPQHF; cdr3_nt: TGTGCCAGCAGCCTCGTCAGTAGCAATCAGCCCCAGCATTTT
j_call: TRBJ1-3; v_call: TRBV30; clone_size: NA; d_call: NA; cdr3_aa: CAWSVLWGRSSGNTIYF; cdr3_nt: TGTGCCTGGAGTGTACTGTGGGGCAGGAGCTCTGGAAACACCATATATTTT
j_call: TRBJ2-3; v_call: TRBV5-1; clone_size: NA; d_call: TRBD1; cdr3_aa: CASRQDRGRPDTQYF; cdr3_nt: TGCGCCAGCAGACAGGACAGGGGGCGCCCAGATACGCAGTATTTT
j_call: TRBJ2-3; v_call: TRBV2; clone_size: NA; d_call: NA; cdr3_aa: CASKGQKGEHTDTQYF; cdr3_nt: TGTGCCAGCAAGGGCCAGAAGGGGGAACACACAGATACGCAGTATTTT
j_call: TRBJ1-2; v_call: TRBV4-1; clone_size: NA; d_call: NA; cdr3_aa: CASSQGPSYGYTF; cdr3_nt: TGCGCCAGCAGCCAAGGGCCCAGTTATGGCTACACCTTC
j_call: TRBJ2-2; v_call: TRBV7-7; clone_size: NA; d_call: NA; cdr3_aa: CASSLSRTGELFF; cdr3_nt: TGTGCCAGCAGCTTGAGCCGGACCGGGGAGCTGTTTTTT
j_call: TRBJ1-2; v_call: TRBV5-1; clone_size: NA; d_call: TRBD1; cdr3_aa: CASSLAGRGREGGYTF; cdr3_nt: TGCGCCAGCAGCTTGGCAGGCAGGGGGCGAGAGGGTGGCTACACCTTC
j_call: TRBJ1-1; v_call: TRBV27; clone_size: NA; d_call: NA; cdr3_aa: CASNPGEGLNTEAFF; cdr3_nt: TGTGCCAGCAATCCGGGGGAGGGACTAAACACTGAAGCTTTCTTT
j_call: TRBJ2-7; v_call: TRBV5-4; clone_size: NA; d_call: NA; cdr3_aa: CASSLVNRASEQYF; cdr3_nt: TGTGCCAGCAGCTTGGTCAACAGGGCTAGCGAGCAGTACTTC
j_call: TRBJ1-6; v_call: TRBV6-1; clone_size: NA; d_call: TRBD1; cdr3_aa: CASTQDRGNSPLHF; cdr3_nt: TGTGCCAGCACTCAGGACAGGGGGAATTCACCCCTCCACTTT
j_call: TRBJ1-2; v_call: TRBV9; clone_size: once; d_call: NA; cdr3_aa: CASSVGGRNYGYTF; cdr3_nt: TGTGCCAGCAGCGTAGGAGGGAGAAACTATGGCTACACCTTC
j_call: TRBJ1-1; v_call: TRBV6-5; clone_size: NA; d_call: NA; cdr3_aa: CASSYSSGGFPEAFF; cdr3_nt: TGTGCCAGCAGTTACTCCTCGGGGGGGTTCCCTGAAGCTTTCTTT
j_call: TRBJ2-1; v_call: TRBV29-1; clone_size: NA; d_call: NA; cdr3_aa: CSVPGWDSGTNEQFF; cdr3_nt: TGCAGCGTCCCCGGTTGGGACTCCGGGACCAATGAGCAGTTCTTC
j_call: TRBJ2-7; v_call: TRBV25-1; clone_size: NA; d_call: TRBD2; cdr3_aa: CASSPWGGSEQYF; cdr3_nt: TGTGCCAGCAGCCCCTGGGGGGGGTCCGAGCAGTACTTC
j_call: TRBJ2-2; v_call: TRBV2; clone_size: NA; d_call: NA; cdr3_aa: CATRRIFTGELFF; cdr3_nt: TGTGCCACACGCAGGATTTTCACCGGGGAGCTGTTTTTT
j_call: TRBJ2-7; v_call: TRBV18; clone_size: once; d_call: TRBD2; cdr3_aa: CASQAGVGYEQYF; cdr3_nt: TGTGCCAGCCAAGCGGGAGTTGGTTACGAGCAGTACTTC
j_call: TRBJ1-2; v_call: TRBV6-6; clone_size: NA; d_call: TRBD1; cdr3_aa: CASSYTTGGSNGYTF; cdr3_nt: TGTGCCAGCAGTTACACGACAGGGGGCTCTAATGGCTACACCTTC
j_call: TRBJ2-7; v_call: TRBV28; clone_size: few; d_call: NA; cdr3_aa: CAGRQALSYEQYF; cdr3_nt: TGTGCCGGGCGACAGGCCCTCTCCTACGAGCAGTACTTC
j_call: TRBJ1-1; v_call: TRBV25-1; clone_size: few; d_call: NA; cdr3_aa: CASSVGGEAFF; cdr3_nt: TGTGCCAGCAGTGTGGGAGGTGAAGCTTTCTTT
j_call: TRBJ2-2; v_call: TRBV5-4; clone_size: NA; d_call: NA; cdr3_aa: CASTSTRHGTGELFF; cdr3_nt: TGTGCCAGCACCTCCACCAGGCATGGCACCGGGGAGCTGTTTTTT
j_call: TRBJ2-2; v_call: TRBV6-6; clone_size: NA; d_call: NA; cdr3_aa: CASSYAGANTGELFF; cdr3_nt: TGTGCCAGCAGTTACGCGGGGGCCAACACCGGGGAGCTGTTTTTT
j_call: TRBJ1-2; v_call: TRBV6-1; clone_size: few; d_call: NA; cdr3_aa: CASLTGFYGYTF; cdr3_nt: TGTGCCAGCCTTACAGGATTCTATGGCTACACCTTC
j_call: TRBJ1-1; v_call: TRBV28; clone_size: NA; d_call: NA; cdr3_aa: CASRTGVGNTEAFF; cdr3_nt: TGTGCCAGCAGGACGGGGGTGGGGAACACTGAAGCTTTCTTT
j_call: TRBJ2-3; v_call: TRBV11-1; clone_size: few; d_call: NA; cdr3_aa: CASSLYEGSTDTQYF; cdr3_nt: TGTGCCAGCAGCTTATATGAGGGCAGCACAGATACGCAGTATTTT
j_call: TRBJ2-7; v_call: TRBV21-1; clone_size: NA; d_call: NA; cdr3_aa: CAPWQYEQYF; cdr3_nt: TGTGCCCCGTGGCAATACGAGCAGTACTTC
j_call: TRBJ1-2; v_call: TRBV7-9; clone_size: few; d_call: NA; cdr3_aa: CSSSRNYGYTF; cdr3_nt: TGTTCCAGCTCCAGGAACTATGGCTACACCTTC
j_call: TRBJ1-1; v_call: TRBV28; clone_size: NA; d_call: TRBD1; cdr3_aa: CASSRTGPMNTEAFF; cdr3_nt: TGTGCCAGCAGCCGGACAGGGCCCATGAACACTGAAGCTTTCTTT
j_call: TRBJ2-4; v_call: TRBV6-1; clone_size: NA; d_call: NA; cdr3_aa: CASSETGLLGKNIQYF; cdr3_nt: TGTGCCAGCAGTGAGACTGGTCTCTTGGGCAAAAACATTCAGTACTTC
j_call: TRBJ1-2; v_call: TRBV28; clone_size: NA; d_call: NA; cdr3_aa: CASSSTIETALNYGYTF; cdr3_nt: TGTGCCAGCAGTTCAACAATCGAGACAGCCTTGAACTATGGCTACACCTTC
j_call: TRBJ2-5; v_call: TRBV5-1; clone_size: few; d_call: TRBD2; cdr3_aa: CASSLGLAGGHQETQYF; cdr3_nt: TGCGCCAGCAGCCTAGGACTAGCGGGGGGCCACCAAGAGACCCAGTACTTC
j_call: TRBJ2-2; v_call: TRBV5-5; clone_size: NA; d_call: NA; cdr3_aa: CASLGGADTGELFF; cdr3_nt: TGTGCCAGCTTAGGAGGGGCCGACACCGGGGAGCTGTTTTTT
j_call: TRBJ2-5; v_call: TRBV14; clone_size: NA; d_call: NA; cdr3_aa: CASTLQGEERETQYF; cdr3_nt: TGTGCCAGCACTCTTCAGGGGGAGGAAAGAGAGACCCAGTACTTC
j_call: TRBJ2-5; v_call: TRBV29-1; clone_size: NA; d_call: NA; cdr3_aa: CSVAPAGQETQYF; cdr3_nt: TGCAGCGTAGCCCCCGCAGGCCAAGAGACCCAGTACTTC
j_call: TRBJ2-1; v_call: TRBV30; clone_size: NA; d_call: NA; cdr3_aa: CAWSIRLDLGEQFF; cdr3_nt: TGTGCCTGGAGTATACGACTAGACTTGGGTGAGCAGTTCTTC